Listed here are 18 T cell receptor beta chains from one sample, sequenced in a study of blood T cell repertoires in COVID-19. This table comes from immunoSEQ multiplex PCR, and its TCRdb copy is limited to in-frame clones, with some not included. The repertoire has about 60,000 clones, roughly 88% of them found once; the top ten carry 4.8%. Sequencing input: peripheral blood. These receptors all stem from a man in his 60s with acute or convalescent COVID-19.

The genes are TRBV28 and TRBJ2-3; D may be TRBD2 (6 bases). Between the trimmed V and J ends, which lost 5 bases and 2 bases, there was a span of 17 bases. The CDR3 has 16 residues. From germline, CDR1 is MDHEN and CDR2 SYDVKM. CDR3 in DNA: TGTGCCAGCAGTCCCCCGGCGGGAATGACCACAGATACGCAGTATTTT. Encoded protein: CASSPPAGMTTDTQYF. Based on the CDR3 plus reference TRBV28 and TRBJ2-3, the full variable domain is DVKVTQSSRYLVKRTGEKVFLECVQDMDHENMFWYRQDPGLGLRLIYFSYDVKMKEKGDIPEGYSVSREKKERFSLILESASTNQTSMYLCASSPPAGMTTDTQYFGPGTRLTVL.

For the CDR3, the DNA is TGTGCCAGCACCTGGACAGGTGGGTTGGCCCAGCATTTT. Its protein product is CASTWTGGLAQHF. The V gene is TRBV28, the J gene TRBJ1-5; 7 positions agree with TRBD1. The CDR3 contains 13 residues. The V gene's germline CDR1 is MDHEN and CDR2 SYDVKM. Trimming removed 7 bases from V and 11 bases from J; junction bases left unmatched: 11.

The chain uses TRBV6-1 and TRBJ2-7, with D unclear. Germline CDR1 and CDR2: MNHNS and SASEGT. This CDR3 has 14 residues. V lost 1 base and J 5 bases, leaving 12 bases between the germline ends. The chain's CDR3 is CASSEGPEEDEQYF. In nucleotides, the CDR3 is TGTGCCAGCAGTGAAGGGCCCGAAGAGGACGAGCAGTACTTC.

The chain joins TRBV7-8 to TRBJ2-1, with D perhaps matching TRBD2 (5 bases). V was pared by 5 bases and J by 8 bases, with 22 bases between. Germline V gene data show CDR1 as SGHVS and CDR2 as FQNEAQ. The length of the CDR3 is 16 residues. The CDR3, as DNA: TGTGCCAGCAGCCCCTTGTCTGGGGTCCGGCGGGATGAGCAGTTCTTC. Translating gives CASSPLSGVRRDEQFF. The full variable domain, its missing parts supplied by reference TRBV7-8 and TRBJ2-1, is GAGVSQSPRYKVAKRGQDVALRCDPISGHVSLFWYQQALGQGPEFLTYFQNEAQLDKSGLPSDRFFAERPEGSVSTLKIQRTQQEDSAVYLCASSPLSGVRRDEQFFGPGTRLTVL.

A single count supports this clone. The V and J genes are TRBV10-1 and TRBJ2-3, with D maybe TRBD2 (5 bases). The CDR3 spans 15 residues. Germline CDR1 reads WNHNN; CDR2 reads SYGVQD (reference sequence). V lost 3 bases to trimming and J lost 1 base, with 11 bases between them. The CDR3, as DNA: TGCGCCAGCAGTGATGAGGGTTCAGGCACAGATACGCAGTATTTT. Protein product: CASSDEGSGTDTQYF.

The chain employs TRBV7-9 and TRBJ1-5; 9 bases fit TRBD1. Germline CDR1 is SEHNR and CDR2 is FQNEAQ (reference sequence). J was trimmed by 4 bases and V by 5 bases; bases with no gene match: 9. There are 16 residues in the CDR3. The CDR3 nucleotides read TGTGCCAGCAGCCCGTCGGTGGACAGGGGAAATCAGCCCCAGCATTTT. Protein product: CASSPSVDRGNQPQHF.

The V gene is TRBV9, the J gene TRBJ1-3; a possible D gene is TRBD1 (5 bases). Between the trimmed V and J ends, which lost 3 bases and 1 base, there was a span of 8 bases. The CDR3 runs 14 residues. Germline V lookup: CDR1 SGDLS, CDR2 YYNGEE. CDR3 sequence (DNA): TGTGCCAGCAGCGCCAGGGATTCTGGAAACACCATATATTTT. Protein product: CASSARDSGNTIYF.

V and J are TRBV10-1 and TRBJ1-5; D might be TRBD1 (6 bases). The CDR3 length is 21 residues. V dropped 0 bases and J dropped 2 bases, with 26 bases sitting between them. In germline, CDR1 is WNHNN, CDR2 SYGVQD (reference sequence). The CDR3 sequence is CASSESRKRQDLRAGNQPQHF. CDR3 nucleotides: TGCGCCAGCAGTGAGTCGCGCAAAAGACAGGATCTTAGGGCTGGCAATCAGCCCCAGCATTTT.

The chain recombines TRBV9 with TRBJ2-3; 14 bases line up with TRBD2. There are 16 residues in the CDR3. The germline V gene has CDR1 SGDLS and CDR2 YYNGEE. The V and J ends lost 4 bases and 5 bases, in that order; junction bases with no gene match: 6. In DNA, the CDR3 is TGTGCCAGCAGCTTTGGGGGACTAGCGGGAGTAGATACGCAGTATTTT. This sequence encodes CASSFGGLAGVDTQYF. The whole variable domain, remainder taken from reference TRBV9 and TRBJ2-3, is DSGVTQTPKHLITATGQRVTLRCSPRSGDLSVYWYQQSLDQGLQFLIQYYNGEERAKGNILERFSAQQFPDLHSELNLSSLELGDSALYFCASSFGGLAGVDTQYFGPGTRLTVL.

This chain connects TRBV21-1 to TRBJ2-5; the D call in the table, TRBD1, was not verified against the DNA. TRBV21-1 corresponds to a pseudogene. This CDR3 has 19 amino acids. CDR3 loop: CASSYIRDNREMDQETQYF. CDR3 DNA sequence: TGTGCCAGCAGCTATATCCGGGACAACCGAGAGATGGACCAAGAGACCCAGTACTTC.

This sequence joins TRBV28 and TRBJ1-1; D is possibly TRBD1 (6 bases). The length of the CDR3 is 15 residues. With 8 bases removed from V and 10 bases from J, the gap between germline ends came to 26 bases. CDR1 is MDHEN and CDR2 is SYDVKM in the germline V gene. CDR3 in amino acids: CASATQDSTMRGAFF. The CDR3 nucleotides are TGTGCCAGCGCTACTCAGGACAGTACTATGAGGGGAGCTTTCTTT.

The chain carries TRBV11-3 and TRBJ1-1, with TRBD1 matching 8 bases. This CDR3 has 14 amino acids. The trim removed 5 bases at V and 5 bases at J, leaving 7 bases unmatched. The germline V gene encodes CDR1 SGHNT and CDR2 YENEEA. The CDR3 nucleotides read TGTGCCAGCAGCCTCAGGGGGCCGGGAACTGAAGCTTTCTTT. Encoded protein: CASSLRGPGTEAFF.

This clone was detected only a few times. The rearrangement uses TRBV30 and TRBJ1-2, with 9 bases lining up with TRBD1. Unmatched junction bases numbered 4, after V lost 4 bases and J lost 4 bases. This CDR3 is 13 amino acids long. Germline CDR1 and CDR2: GTSNPN and SVGIG (reference sequence). The CDR3 DNA reads TGTGCCTGGATGGACAGGGGTATCTATGGCTACACCTTC. Amino acids: CAWMDRGIYGYTF.

The CDR3 sequence is CATRGGGETQYF. In nucleotides, the CDR3 is TGTGCAACCAGGGGTGGCGGGGAGACCCAGTACTTC. This chain joins TRBV7-8 and TRBJ2-5, with D possibly TRBD1 on 6 matching bases. Germline V CDR1 and CDR2: SGHVS, FQNEAQ. The CDR3 consists of 12 residues. Looking up the rest from reference TRBV7-8 and TRBJ2-5 gives the full variable domain: GAGVSQSPRYKVAKRGQDVALRCDPISGHVSLFWYQQALGQGPEFLTYFQNEAQLDKSGLPSDRFFAERPEGSVSTLKIQRTQQEDSAVYLCATRGGGETQYFGPGTRLLVL.

The J gene is TRBJ2-5, the V gene TRBV5-4, with TRBD2 matching over 7 bases. The junction had 11 bases not matched to a gene; V was cut back by 4 bases and J by 2 bases. Germline V gives CDR1 SGHNT, CDR2 YYREEE (reference sequence). This CDR3 region has 16 residues. The CDR3 DNA reads as TGTGCCAGCAGCGTCCCCCCTGCCGGGGGGCAAGAGACCCAGTACTTC. Protein sequence: CASSVPPAGGQETQYF.

This chain links TRBV5-1 with TRBJ1-6; 7 bases are a match to TRBD1. Per germline, CDR1 SGHRS and CDR2 YFSETQ. CDR3 length equals 15 residues. V gave up 0 bases and J gave up 5 bases; unmatched junction bases: 2. The CDR3 region is CASSLATGNNSPLHF. The DNA for the CDR3 is TGCGCCAGCAGCTTGGCGACAGGGAATAATTCACCCCTCCACTTT.

This chain links TRBV6-5 with TRBJ2-1; 14 bases map to TRBD2. Germline V gene data show CDR1 as MNHEY and CDR2 as SVGAGI. The CDR3 is 15 residues long. Trimming removed 6 bases from V and 9 bases from J; junction bases left unmatched: 7. CDR3 in amino acids: CASRGGTSGSPEQFF. Written as DNA, the CDR3 is TGTGCCAGCAGAGGCGGGACTAGCGGGAGCCCTGAGCAGTTCTTC.

This clone was found once. V and J are TRBV24-1 and TRBJ1-3; possible D gene TRBD1, 5 bases. V lost 2 bases to trimming and J lost 2 bases, with 9 bases between them. This CDR3 has 15 residues. Germline values: CDR1 KGHDR, CDR2 SFDVKD. CDR3 loop: CATSDSRTTGNTIYF. The CDR3 DNA reads as TGTGCCACCAGTGATTCCCGGACAACTGGAAACACCATATATTTT.